These 19 T cell receptor beta chains originate from one sample sequenced in a study of PD-1 blockade in classical Hodgkin lymphoma. Time point described: cycle 4 day 1 (C4D1), after less than 7 weeks of nivolumab. Every single patient, without exception, relapsed after autologous stem cell transplantation, and brentuximab vedotin exposure varied. Profiled with immunoSEQ multiplex PCR; TCRdb holds only in-frame clones, not every one. The sample has about 93,000 clones; more than 70% are singletons. Material: peripheral blood mononuclear cells (PBMCs), obtained before the fourth cycle of nivolumab. Source of these receptors: a human donor with classical Hodgkin lymphoma.

This clone occurred once. The chain is built from TRBV4-2 and TRBJ2-1, with D possibly called TRBD1 or TRBD2 (5 bases each). Deletions cut 1 base from V and 6 bases from J, with 13 bases between. Germline CDR1 is LGHNA and CDR2 is YNFKEQ. The CDR3 covers 15 residues. The CDR3 nucleotides are TGTGCCAGCAGCCAAGCGGGAATGGACATCAATGAGCAGTTCTTC. It is translated as CASSQAGMDINEQFF.

The genes are TRBV5-1 and TRBJ2-3; D gene ambiguous. Germline V CDR1 and CDR2: SGHRS, YFSETQ. The CDR3 totals 16 residues. Trimming removed 0 bases at V and 3 bases at J, with 14 bases between. As DNA, the CDR3 is TGCGCCAGCAGCTTGGCCCAGCCTCTGCTAACAGATACGCAGTATTTT. Amino acids: CASSLAQPLLTDTQYF.

This chain connects TRBV11-2 to TRBJ1-6; D is unclear. The CDR3 has 14 residues. The V end was cut by 4 bases, the J end by 11 bases, with 15 bases between. Germline CDR1 SGHAT, CDR2 FQNNGV. In nucleotides, the CDR3 is TGTGCCAGCAGCTCGGATCTGGGAGCGACACCCCTCCACTTT. As protein: CASSSDLGATPLHF.

The CDR3 nucleotides read TGCGCCAGCAGCCAAGTGCTAGTGGCCGGGGAGGACAATGAGCAGTTCTTC. Amino acid sequence: CASSQVLVAGEDNEQFF. The J gene is TRBJ2-1, the V gene TRBV4-1; weak D call: TRBD2 (6 bases). CDR3 length: 17 amino acids. Trimming cost V 1 base and J 5 bases, with 18 bases left between them. The germline gives CDR1 MGHRA, CDR2 YSYEKL.

J is TRBJ2-7 and V is TRBV5-1; TRBD1 matches at 7 bases. Germline V gene sequence: CDR1 SGHRS, CDR2 YFSETQ. CDR3 length equals 15 residues. Unmatched junction bases numbered 3, after V lost 0 bases and J lost 0 bases. CDR3 region: CASSLAGGVSYEQYF. The DNA for the CDR3 is TGCGCCAGCAGCTTGGCAGGGGGAGTCTCCTACGAGCAGTACTTC.

The CDR3 spells CASSLRGLAGLGGDTQYF. CDR3 nucleotide sequence: TGTGCCAGCAGCTTAAGGGGACTAGCCGGTCTTGGGGGAGATACGCAGTATTTT. The chain employs TRBV7-3 and TRBJ2-3, with 9 nucleotides matching TRBD2. Trimming took 1 base from V and 5 from J; bases not matched to a gene: 13. Germline V gene sequence: CDR1 SGHTA, CDR2 FQGTGA. The CDR3 has 18 residues.

This rearrangement joins TRBV6-5 to TRBJ2-7, with 10 positions matching TRBD2. The junction had 9 bases not matched to a gene; V was cut back by 6 bases and J by 7 bases. The CDR3 extends over 14 amino acids. Germline V gene lookup returns CDR1 MNHEY and CDR2 SVGAGI. The CDR3 DNA sequence: TGTGCCAGCAGCACTAGCGGGAATACCCAGGAGCAGTACTTC. Translation: CASSTSGNTQEQYF.

This chain uses TRBV7-8 with TRBJ2-2; 12 nucleotides align to TRBD2. Looked up from germline, CDR1 is SGHVS and CDR2 is FQNEAQ. The ends lost 4 bases at V and 0 bases at J; junction bases unmatched: 3. The CDR3 covers 17 residues. CDR3 DNA sequence: TGTGCCAGCAGCTCCCGACTAGCGGGGGCGAACACCGGGGAGCTGTTTTTT. Translated: CASSSRLAGANTGELFF.

The rearrangement links TRBV5-5 to TRBJ1-2, with D tentatively TRBD1 (6 bases). CDR1 and CDR2 (germline): SGHKS, YYEKEE (reference sequence). The CDR3 has 16 amino acids. V was pared by 4 bases and J by 6 bases, with 22 bases between. CDR3 region: CASSTAGQPILDGYTF. The CDR3 DNA sequence: TGTGCCAGCAGCACAGCGGGACAACCTATATTAGATGGCTACACCTTC.

The chain links TRBV9 to TRBJ1-1; D remains unclear. This CDR3 region has 15 residues. Trimming removed 1 base from V and 1 base from J, with 11 bases in between. Per germline, CDR1 SGDLS and CDR2 YYNGEE. CDR3 nucleotides: TGTGCCAGCAGCGTAATGGGAGGAGGGAACACTGAAGCTTTCTTT. Translation gives CASSVMGGGNTEAFF.

This clone was seen a single time. The rearrangement joins TRBV27 to TRBJ2-6; no firm D call. Germline V gene data show CDR1 as MNHEY and CDR2 as SMNVEV (reference sequence). Trimming pared 10 bases from V and 0 bases from J, leaving 7 bases between. This CDR3 region has 13 residues. The CDR3 sequence is CATSPSGANVLTF. In DNA, the CDR3 is TGTGCCACTTCCCCCTCTGGGGCCAACGTCCTGACTTTC.

This clone was picked up a small number of times. The J gene is TRBJ2-3, the V gene TRBV28; 9 bases fit TRBD1. CDR3 length equals 13 residues. Germline V gives CDR1 MDHEN, CDR2 SYDVKM. The V segment lost 8 bases and the J segment 1 base; nucleotides outside the gene matches: 1. CDR3 loop: CASYRGRTDTQYF. CDR3 DNA: TGTGCCAGCTACAGGGGGCGCACAGATACGCAGTATTTT.

The rearrangement uses TRBV27 and TRBJ1-5; no firm D call. This CDR3 spans 13 amino acids. Germline CDR1 is MNHEY and CDR2 is SMNVEV (reference sequence). V was shortened by 6 bases and J by 2 bases, with 8 bases between the two germline ends. CDR3 nucleotide sequence: TGTGCCAGCAGGGGGTCGGGCAATCAGCCCCAGCATTTT. It specifies CASRGSGNQPQHF.

This clone was detected only a few times. V and J are TRBV6-6 and TRBJ2-2; a possible D gene is TRBD2 (6 bases). The ends were cut back, 7 bases at V and 9 bases at J, with 24 bases in the middle. The CDR3 is made up of 16 amino acids. Germline lookup yields CDR1 MNHNY and CDR2 SVGAGI (reference sequence). CDR3 DNA: TGTGCCAGCACCCAATCTACTGGAGGGGAGAGGTGGGAGCTGTTTTTT. Residues: CASTQSTGGERWELFF.

The genes are TRBV18 and TRBJ2-3; D is possibly TRBD1 (5 bases). V lost 3 bases, J lost 2 bases, and 6 bases lay in between. This CDR3 region has 13 residues. The germline gives CDR1 KGHSH, CDR2 LQKENI. CDR3 amino acids: CASSPRDTDTQYF. The CDR3, as DNA: TGTGCCAGCTCACCCAGGGACACAGATACGCAGTATTTT.

This clone appeared once. The chain is built from TRBV29-1 and TRBJ1-1; D not certain. The germline CDR1 and CDR2 sequences are SQVTM and ANQGSEA. Trimming took off 8 bases at V and 5 bases at J, with 18 bases between the two ends. The CDR3 loop spans 13 amino acids. The CDR3 DNA reads TGCAGCTTTAGTACAACTTTGGGTACTGAAGCTTTCTTT. Translating gives CSFSTTLGTEAFF.

V is TRBV19 and J is TRBJ2-2; D ambiguous. Trimming left V 3 bases short and J 4 bases short, with 12 bases between. The CDR3 length is 15 residues. Germline V gene data show CDR1 as LNHDA and CDR2 as SQIVND (reference sequence). The CDR3 loop reads CASSMGGRSTGELFF. CDR3 nucleotides: TGTGCCAGTAGTATGGGCGGAAGGAGCACCGGGGAGCTGTTTTTT.

The chain employs TRBV6-5 and TRBJ2-7; weak D call: TRBD2 (5 bases). Germline CDR1 and CDR2: MNHEY and SVGAGI. The CDR3 length is 14 residues. V was trimmed by 11 bases and J by 7 bases, leaving 24 bases between them. This chain's CDR3 is CAARPLLAPGEQYF. DNA for the CDR3: TGTGCCGCCCGCCCTCTCCTAGCTCCAGGTGAGCAGTACTTC.

The chain recombines TRBV25-1 with TRBJ1-2, with 9 bases lining up with TRBD1. Germline CDR1 and CDR2: MGHDK and SYGVNS. The CDR3 totals 15 residues. The V and J ends lost 4 bases and 8 bases, in that order; junction bases with no gene match: 11. The CDR3 is CASSGRGQGLEGYTF. DNA of the CDR3: TGTGCCAGCAGTGGCCGGGGACAGGGCCTCGAAGGCTACACCTTC.